This T cell receptor beta chain is from a study of radiation and T cells in renal cell carcinoma. TCRdb's copy holds only in-frame clones and misses some; the assay was immunoSEQ multiplex PCR. The data show some 80,000 clones, just over 85% seen once. V lost 3 bases, J lost 4 bases, and 10 bases stayed unmatched. Germline V lookup: CDR1 KGHSH, CDR2 LQKENI. The CDR3 loop spans 16 amino acids. This sample's time point: blood 2 weeks post-SBRT. Specified treatment: 15 Gy SBRT to primary tumor, nephrectomy 4 weeks later. The specimen comprised blood, sampled from a patient whose treatment included radiotherapy and nephrectomy. This receptor was identified in a woman between 50 and 59 years old with renal cell carcinoma. The chain carries TRBV18 and TRBJ1-1, with TRBD1 matching 8 bases. The CDR3 DNA reads as TGTGCCAGCTCACCCCAGGGGGCCGGGGTACGCACTGAAGCTTTCTTT. Protein: CASSPQGAGVRTEAFF.